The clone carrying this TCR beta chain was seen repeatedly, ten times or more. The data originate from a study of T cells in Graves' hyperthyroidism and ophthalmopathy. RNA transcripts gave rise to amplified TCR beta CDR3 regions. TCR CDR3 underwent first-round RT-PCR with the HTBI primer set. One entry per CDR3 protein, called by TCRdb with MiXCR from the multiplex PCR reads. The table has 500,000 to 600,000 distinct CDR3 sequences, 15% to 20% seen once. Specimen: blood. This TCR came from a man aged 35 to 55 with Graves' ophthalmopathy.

CDR3 sequence (DNA): TGCGCCAGCAGCTTGGACGGCAGGGCGTCCTACGAGCAGTACTTC. Its protein product is CASSLDGRASYEQYF. The chain couples TRBV5-1 to TRBJ2-7, with D possibly matching TRBD1 (5 bases). V lost 0 bases and J 1 base, leaving 11 bases between the germline ends. The CDR3 has 15 amino acids. CDR1 SGHRS and CDR2 YFSETQ come from the germline V gene.